This T cell receptor beta chain is from a study of blood T cell repertoires in COVID-19 (dated by TCRdb to 2020 to 2021). Study-level background: Samples from collaborators originated in the United States, Italy and Spain and spanned both the acute and convalescent phases of COVID-19. Where available, HLA class I and class II types were obtained from metadata supplied by the sample provider rather than from assay-based typing. The repertoires were made available in a free public database intended to serve as a resource for research on the immune response to SARS-CoV-2. Deeply sampled blood TCRbeta repertoires from subjects exposed to, actively infected with, or recovered from COVID-19 were included in the dataset. The prospective study material was composed of cDNA or gDNA derived from T cells, B-cell-depleted T cells, or PBMCs. The sample metadata nearly always contained a de-identified subject ID, COVID-19 status, age in years and sex. The samples were drawn from two sources: the first 160 participants of the ongoing ImmuneRACE study, and fewer than 1,500 subjects contributed by 6 global collaborators.

Trimming costs V 1 base and J 2 bases, and their ends lie 17 bases apart. The CDR3, from cysteine to phenylalanine, totals 17 residues. Kept here is only the CDR3 DNA, which spans 51 bases and is read in frame from base 1. CDR1 and CDR2, looked up from the germline V gene (reference sequence), are MNHEY and SMNVEV. Worth noting for this clone: This receptor's antigen is unknown. Base quality data are lacking; no much larger clone is found one base away.

TCRbeta CDR3 regions were amplified from genomic DNA using the immunoSEQ Assay, a bias-controlled multiplex PCR. The study's own analysis went as follows. The number of nucleated cells in each sample was estimated from the amplification of reference gene primers within the assay. Sequence reads were collapsed and filtered to measure the absolute abundance of every unique TCRbeta CDR3 rearrangement. For each sample, productive Simpson clonality was calculated by taking the square root of Simpson's diversity index across productive rearrangements. What TCRdb holds here is the immuneACCESS table cut down to in-frame rearrangements. Part of the clones is not present; checked against another copy, under half of the missing clones reflect an unresolved V gene, and the others are unexplained. The DNA gave D and trimming, while V, J and clone size come from that table. The sample records about 140,000 clones, 88% of which are singletons. The ten top clones hold less than 2% of the sample.

Here is what the overall study found, with its caveats: How much clinical and demographic metadata was included differed by source and by participant, and the metadata was provided uncurated.

Collaborating institutions collected whole blood in K2EDTA tubes following their own protocols. For TCRbeta analysis, collaborator samples were shipped as frozen whole blood, as isolated PBMCs, or as DNA extracted from either sample type. The chain is assembled from TRBV27 and TRBJ1-2; a weak D assignment points to TRBD1 (6 bases agree). This receptor was obtained from a woman aged 50 to 65 with acute or convalescent COVID-19. The sample taken for sequencing was peripheral blood. The sequence in DNA is TGTGCCAGCAGTTTATTCGTGGGGGGGGCAGAGAACTATGGCTACACCTTC. Its coded protein is CASSLFVGGAENYGYTF.